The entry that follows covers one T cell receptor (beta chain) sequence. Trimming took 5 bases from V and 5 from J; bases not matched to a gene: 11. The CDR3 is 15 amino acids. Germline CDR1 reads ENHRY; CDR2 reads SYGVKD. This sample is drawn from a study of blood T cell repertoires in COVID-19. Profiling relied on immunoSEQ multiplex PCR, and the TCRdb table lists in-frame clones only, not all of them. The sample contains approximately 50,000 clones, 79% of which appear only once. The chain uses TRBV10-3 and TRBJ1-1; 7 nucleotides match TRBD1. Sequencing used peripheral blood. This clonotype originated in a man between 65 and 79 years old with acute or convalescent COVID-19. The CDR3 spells CAISTLRQGATEAFF. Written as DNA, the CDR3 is TGTGCCATCAGTACCCTCAGACAGGGAGCAACTGAAGCTTTCTTT.